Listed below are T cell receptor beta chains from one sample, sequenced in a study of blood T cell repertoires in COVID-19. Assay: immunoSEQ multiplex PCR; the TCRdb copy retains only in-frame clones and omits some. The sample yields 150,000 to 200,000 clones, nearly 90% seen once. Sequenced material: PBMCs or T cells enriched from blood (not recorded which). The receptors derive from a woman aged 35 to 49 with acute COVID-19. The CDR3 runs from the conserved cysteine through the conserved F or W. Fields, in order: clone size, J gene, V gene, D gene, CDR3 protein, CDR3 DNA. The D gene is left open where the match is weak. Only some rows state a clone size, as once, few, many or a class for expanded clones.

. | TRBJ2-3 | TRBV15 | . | CATSRDPGDPPDTQYF | TGTGCCACCAGCAGAGATCCGGGGGATCCACCGGATACGCAGTATTTT
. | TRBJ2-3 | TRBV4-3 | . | CASSQALAAPDTQYF | TGCGCCAGCAGCCAAGCGCTAGCCGCGCCAGATACGCAGTATTTT
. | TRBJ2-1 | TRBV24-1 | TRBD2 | CATSVTSGGGQIF | TGTGCCACCAGTGTTACTAGCGGGGGGGGCCAAATCTTC
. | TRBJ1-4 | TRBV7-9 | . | CASSLGTSTNEKLFF | TGTGCCAGCAGCTTAGGGACATCTACTAATGAAAAACTGTTTTTT
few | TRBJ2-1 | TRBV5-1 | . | CASSLVGVEQFF | TGCGCCAGCAGCTTGGTCGGGGTTGAGCAGTTCTTC
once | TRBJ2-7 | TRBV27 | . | CASSRSGWASYEQYF | TGTGCCAGCAGCCGCTCAGGTTGGGCCTCCTACGAGCAGTACTTC
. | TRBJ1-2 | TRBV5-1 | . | CASSFLGGGRGYGYTF | TGCGCCAGCAGCTTCCTAGGGGGGGGCCGGGGCTATGGCTACACCTTC
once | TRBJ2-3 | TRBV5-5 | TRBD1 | CASSLVVGQGITDTQYF | TGTGCCAGCAGCTTGGTAGTCGGACAGGGGATAACAGATACGCAGTATTTT
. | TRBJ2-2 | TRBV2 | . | CASTGAGKGGTGELFF | TGTGCCAGCACGGGAGCAGGGAAGGGAGGAACCGGGGAGCTGTTTTTT
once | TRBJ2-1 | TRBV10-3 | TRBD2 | CAIREQTSVNEQFF | TGTGCCATCAGGGAGCAAACTAGCGTCAATGAGCAGTTCTTC
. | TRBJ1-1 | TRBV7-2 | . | CASSLTGGITEAFF | TGTGCCAGCAGCTTAACCGGGGGAATCACTGAAGCTTTCTTT
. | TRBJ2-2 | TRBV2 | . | CASSVGDGELFF | TGTGCCAGCAGTGTAGGGGACGGGGAGCTGTTTTTT
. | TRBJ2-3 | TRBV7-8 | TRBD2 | CASSLLLAGPTDTQYF | TGTGCCAGCAGCTTACTGCTAGCGGGGCCCACAGATACGCAGTATTTT
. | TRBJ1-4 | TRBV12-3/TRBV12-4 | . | CASRVEGEKLFF | TGTGCCAGCAGGGTGGAGGGTGAAAAACTGTTTTTT
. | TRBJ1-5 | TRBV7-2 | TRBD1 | CASSSQGATSNQPQHF | TGTGCCAGCAGCTCGCAGGGGGCTACTAGCAATCAGCCCCAGCATTTT
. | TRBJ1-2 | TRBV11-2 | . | CASSLTRGYGYTF | TGTGCCAGCAGCCTGACTAGGGGCTATGGCTACACCTTC
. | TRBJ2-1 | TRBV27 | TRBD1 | CASGGTGLFNEQFF | TGTGCCAGCGGCGGGACAGGGCTCTTCAATGAGCAGTTCTTC
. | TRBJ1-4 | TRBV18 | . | CASSPPARALNEKLFF | TGTGCCAGCTCACCACCCGCCAGGGCCCTTAATGAAAAACTGTTTTTT
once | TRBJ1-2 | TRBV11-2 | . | CASSLNGGVGYTF | TGTGCCAGCAGCCTGAATGGAGGGGTCGGCTACACCTTC
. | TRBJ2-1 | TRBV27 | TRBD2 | CASSSLTSGRGYNEQFF | TGTGCCAGCAGTTCACTGACTAGCGGGAGGGGATACAATGAGCAGTTCTTC
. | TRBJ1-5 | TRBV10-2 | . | CASSIALGNQPQHF | TGCGCCAGCAGTATCGCGTTGGGCAATCAGCCCCAGCATTTT
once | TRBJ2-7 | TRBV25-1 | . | CASSEIGQGYEQYF | TGTGCCAGCAGTGAGATTGGGCAGGGATACGAGCAGTACTTC
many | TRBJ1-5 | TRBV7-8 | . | CASSLRGEGQPQHF | TGTGCCAGCAGCTTAAGAGGGGAGGGTCAGCCCCAGCATTTT
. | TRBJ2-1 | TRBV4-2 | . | CASSQEVGVVQGQFF | TGTGCCAGCAGCCAAGAAGTGGGGGTTGTACAGGGGCAGTTCTTC
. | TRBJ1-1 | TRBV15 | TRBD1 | CATSPRDRVNTEAFF | TGTGCCACCAGCCCCCGGGACAGGGTGAACACTGAAGCTTTCTTT
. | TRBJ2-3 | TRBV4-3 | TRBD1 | CASSQGGQGTTDTQYF | TGCGCCAGCAGCCAAGGGGGACAGGGAACGACAGATACGCAGTATTTT
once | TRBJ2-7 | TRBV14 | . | CASSQDSGGTYEQYF | TGTGCCAGCAGCCAAGATTCAGGAGGGACCTACGAGCAGTACTTC
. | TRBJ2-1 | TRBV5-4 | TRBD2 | CASSFSSGRSYNEQFF | TGTGCCAGCAGCTTTTCTAGCGGGAGGTCCTACAATGAGCAGTTCTTC
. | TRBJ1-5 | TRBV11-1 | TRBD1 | CAGPGQGPWDQPQHF | TGTGCCGGACCGGGACAGGGTCCTTGGGATCAGCCCCAGCATTTT
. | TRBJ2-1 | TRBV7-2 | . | CARSAGGARNEQFF | TGTGCCAGGTCGGCTGGGGGGGCCCGCAATGAGCAGTTCTTC
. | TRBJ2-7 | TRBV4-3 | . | CASSPRYVEGAWEQYF | TGCGCCAGCAGCCCCAGGTATGTTGAGGGAGCCTGGGAGCAGTACTTC
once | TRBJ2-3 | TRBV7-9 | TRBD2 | CASSLSTSGGGSTDTQYF | TGTGCCAGCAGCTTGTCCACTAGCGGGGGGGGATCCACAGATACGCAGTATTTT
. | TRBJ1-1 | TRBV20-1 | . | CSARVGTEAFF | TGCAGTGCACGGGTGGGCACTGAAGCTTTCTTT